This T cell receptor (beta chain) derives from a study of vaccination effects on CD4 cells after COVID-19. Study-level background: Post-vaccine sampling took place a median of 72 days after the second dose.

On this clone: As yet, its antigen is unknown.

The CDR3 contains 15 residues. The V segment lost 4 bases and the J segment 7 bases; nucleotides outside the gene matches: 10. Germline CDR1 is SGHRS and CDR2 is YFSETQ. Peptide-pool stimulation followed by sequencing identified expanded antigen-specific CD4+ clonotypes in the ViraFEST assay. Upon completion of 10 days in culture, CD4+ T cells were isolated. All participants had two doses of either the BNT162b2 or mRNA-1273 vaccine. In the vaccine recipients, nucleocapsid antibodies were negative and there was no prior SARS-CoV-2 infection. Cultures used 2.1 million or so PBMC per well, approximately 10 IU/ml IL-2 and about 10 ug/ml peptides. Cultures had half their medium replaced with IL-2 medium on days 3 and 7. Data came from immunoSEQ multiplex PCR; TCRdb stores just in-frame clones and leaves some out. The sample contains around 14,000 clones, approximately 68% of which appear only once.

The chain carries TRBV5-1 and TRBJ2-7; the match to TRBD2 covers 11 bases. Sequencing was performed on CD4+ T cells from PBMCs cultured with SARS-CoV-2 spike peptides, taken after COVID-19 vaccination. The receptor was derived from a human donor who received a COVID-19 vaccine. The CDR3 DNA sequence: TGCGCCAGCAGCCTTTTAGCGGGGGGGACCCCGGAGCAGTACTTC. It is translated as CASSLLAGGTPEQYF.